Presented here are 8 T cell receptor beta chains from one specimen sequenced in a study of resident and recirculating memory T cells in vitiligo. TCRdb's table, derived via immunoSEQ multiplex PCR, lists solely in-frame clones and lacks some. The sample has roughly 80,000 clones, about 91% seen once. The sequenced sample was blood. The receptors were gathered from a male donor with vitiligo.

The V gene is TRBV4-1, the J gene TRBJ2-3; 12 bases are a match to TRBD2. The V gene's germline CDR1 is MGHRA and CDR2 YSYEKL. The length of the CDR3 is 16 residues. Trimming cost V 3 bases and J 2 bases; bases outside gene matches: 3. The CDR3 sequence is CASSHGLAGNTDTQYF. The CDR3 DNA sequence: TGCGCCAGCAGCCACGGACTAGCGGGGAACACAGATACGCAGTATTTT.

The rearrangement links TRBV7-9 to TRBJ1-1; unclear D gene. Germline V gene lookup returns CDR1 SEHNR and CDR2 FQNEAQ (reference sequence). The CDR3 contains 11 residues. Trimming removed 5 bases from V and 7 bases from J, with 8 bases in between. For the CDR3, the DNA is TGTGCCAGCAGCGTCCGCGATGAAGCTTTCTTT. Translating it yields CASSVRDEAFF.

The rearrangement joins TRBV10-2 to TRBJ1-5; perhaps TRBD1 as D (6 bases). CDR1 and CDR2 (germline): WSHSY, SAAADI. The CDR3 is 21 residues long. Trimming cost V 6 bases and J 4 bases, with 34 bases left between them. The CDR3 coding sequence is TGCGCCAGCAGCGTCGCATTTCCGGGACATGGCGTATACCGACCTAATCAGCCCCAGCATTTT. Protein product: CASSVAFPGHGVYRPNQPQHF.

This clone was picked up one time. The V gene is TRBV4-3, the J gene TRBJ2-1; 9 positions match TRBD2. Germline V gives CDR1 LGHNA, CDR2 YSLEER. CDR3 length: 17 amino acids. V trimming: 2 bases; J trimming: 4 bases; junction bases outside the gene matches: 9. DNA of the CDR3: TGCGCCAGCAGCCAATCGAAAGGACTAGCGCTTTACAATGAGCAGTTCTTC. Translation: CASSQSKGLALYNEQFF.

This rearrangement joins TRBV5-8 to TRBJ1-5; unclear D gene. The CDR3 totals 14 residues. V dropped 5 bases and J dropped 2 bases, with 11 bases sitting between them. Germline assignment: CDR1 SGHTS and CDR2 YDEGEE. In DNA, the CDR3 is TGTGCCAGCAGATCAAATCGGGGCAATCAGCCCCAGCATTTT. It is translated as CASRSNRGNQPQHF.

CDR3 residues: CASSLRQDSHEQYF. In DNA, the CDR3 is TGTGCCAGCAGCTTACGACAGGATAGCCACGAGCAGTACTTC. V is TRBV7-2 and J is TRBJ2-7, with a possible D match to TRBD1 (6 bases). The CDR3 is made up of 14 amino acids. CDR1 and CDR2 from the germline V gene are SGHTA and FQGNSA. Deletions cut 2 bases from V and 5 bases from J, with 13 bases between.

The rearrangement links TRBV10-3 to TRBJ2-7; D might be TRBD2 (6 bases). The CDR3 has 15 amino acids. With 4 bases removed from V and 3 bases from J, the gap between germline ends came to 16 bases. Germline V gives CDR1 ENHRY, CDR2 SYGVKD. Written as DNA, the CDR3 is TGTGCCATCAGTGGGGGGGAGCTCGTGAACTACGAGCAGTACTTC. Its protein product is CAISGGELVNYEQYF.

This rearrangement joins TRBV6-1 to TRBJ2-4, with 12 bases lining up with TRBD2. Trimming cost V 2 bases and J 6 bases; bases outside gene matches: 5. The CDR3 is made up of 16 amino acids. The germline CDR1 and CDR2 sequences are MNHNS and SASEGT. Here the CDR3 reads CASSEKSSGGGNIQYF. The CDR3 DNA sequence: TGTGCCAGCAGTGAAAAGTCTAGCGGGGGGGGAAACATTCAGTACTTC.